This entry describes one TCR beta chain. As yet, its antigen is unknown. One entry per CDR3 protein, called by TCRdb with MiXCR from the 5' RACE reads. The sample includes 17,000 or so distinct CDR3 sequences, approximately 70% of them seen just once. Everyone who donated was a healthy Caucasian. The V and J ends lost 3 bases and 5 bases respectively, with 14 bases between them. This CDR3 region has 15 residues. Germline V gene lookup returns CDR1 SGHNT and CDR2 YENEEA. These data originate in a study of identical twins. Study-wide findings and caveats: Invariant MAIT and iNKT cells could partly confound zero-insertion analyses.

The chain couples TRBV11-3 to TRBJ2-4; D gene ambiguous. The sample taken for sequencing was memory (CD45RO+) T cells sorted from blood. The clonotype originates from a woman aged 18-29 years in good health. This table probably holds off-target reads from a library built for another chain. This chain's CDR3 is CASSFAGLMENIQYF. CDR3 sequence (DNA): TGTGCCAGCAGCTTCGCTGGGTTGATGGAAAACATTCAGTACTTC.